This T cell receptor (beta chain) emerged from a study of shared clonotypes between healthy human individuals. Regarding the study as a whole: Sharing across four donors was highest in naive CD4 (around 5%) and lowest in memory CD8 (0.4%). Among donors, the sharing of clonotypes was expected to be influenced by sequencing depth.

The CDR3 is 13 residues long. With 6 bases removed from V and 2 bases from J, the gap between germline ends came to 8 bases. Germline V CDR1 and CDR2: MNHEY, SVGAGI. Every subset had its genomic DNA shared out evenly among several immunoSEQ plates. This table comes from immunoSEQ multiplex PCR, and its TCRdb copy is limited to in-frame clones, with some not included. The repertoire has a few million clones, approximately 90% of them found once; the top ten carry roughly 0.15%. A word on this clone: The target antigen is unknown.

This rearrangement joins TRBV6-5 to TRBJ1-5; a weak D match, TRBD1 (5 bases). This clonotype originated in a man between 18 and 29 years old in good health. What was sequenced was naive CD4+ T cells sorted from blood. Noted subset: CD45RA+ positively selected. DNA for the CDR3: TGTGCCAGCAGCGGGGGAGGCAATCAGCCCCAGCATTTT. Protein: CASSGGGNQPQHF.